This T cell receptor beta chain was captured in a study of blood T cell repertoires in COVID-19. Overall study: PBMCs, B-cell-depleted T cells, or T cells provided the cDNA or gDNA that made up the material.

The CDR3 spans 11 residues. Trimming left V 8 bases short and J 4 bases short, with 8 bases between. Germline V gene sequence: CDR1 MNHEY, CDR2 SVGAGI. Original analysis: Nucleated cell number was recorded as an estimate derived from reference gene primer amplification. Clones were sequenced by immunoSEQ multiplex PCR, and TCRdb holds only the in-frame ones, with some missing. V, J and clone size derive from that table, while D and trimming were established from the DNA sequence. The sample carries approximately 230,000 clones, approximately 86% recorded once. This clonotype originated in an elderly woman with active or convalescent COVID-19. Sequencing input: peripheral blood. V is TRBV6-5 and J is TRBJ1-2; D gene unclear. CDR3 in DNA: TGTGCCAGCGGTTCGGTCTATGGCTACACCTTC. This encodes CASGSVYGYTF.